This is a list of T cell receptor beta chains from one sample in a study of blood T cell repertoires in COVID-19. Repertoires were generated with immunoSEQ multiplex PCR, while TCRdb's copy carries only in-frame clones and drops some. The sample lists 55,000 to 70,000 clones; 78% were seen once. The sample was peripheral blood. Receptors originate from a human donor in a cohort sampled during active COVID-19. Each CDR3 is given with its conserved first and last residue. D genes are given only for firm matches. Clone size, where shown, is once, few, many, or a class for clones that have expanded.

>TRBV30|.|.|TRBJ1-2|14
TGTGCCTGGGAAGGGGACATTCCTAACTATGGCTACACCTTC
CAWEGDIPNYGYTF
>TRBV5-1|.|.|TRBJ2-7|14
TGCGCCAGCAGCCCACGGGACACCCTCTACGAGCAGTACTTC
CASSPRDTLYEQYF
>TRBV2|.|TRBD1|TRBJ1-2|13
TGTGCCAGCAGTGTGGGACAGGGGTATGGCTACACCTTC
CASSVGQGYGYTF
>TRBV7-2|.|.|TRBJ1-2|16
TGTGCCAGCAGCTTACGGGCGGGGAGGGTCAACTATGGCTACACCTTC
CASSLRAGRVNYGYTF
>TRBV5-4|.|.|TRBJ1-2|13
TGTGCCAGCAGCTTGGGCAGGGCCATACTCACCACCTTC
CASSLGRAILTTF
>TRBV12-3/TRBV12-4|once|.|TRBJ1-4|13
TGTGCCAGCAGAATGAACAGGGATCGAAAACTGTTTTTT
CASRMNRDRKLFF
>TRBV4-3|.|TRBD1|TRBJ1-1|16
TGCGCCAGCAGCCAGCAGGGACAGGGGGCAGACACTGAAGCTTTCTTT
CASSQQGQGADTEAFF
>TRBV5-4|.|.|TRBJ1-3|16
TGTGCCAGCAGCCCCAACGTGGGGGGATCTGGAAACACCATATATTTT
CASSPNVGGSGNTIYF
>TRBV6-6|.|.|TRBJ1-2|14
TGTGCCAGCAGTTACTCGGACGGGGGGAGTGGCTACACCTTC
CASSYSDGGSGYTF
>TRBV18|.|TRBD2|TRBJ2-7|19
TGTGCCAGCTCACCCAGGCGGGGTAATAGCGGGGGCTTCGCCTACGAGCAGTACTTC
CASSPRRGNSGGFAYEQYF
>TRBV9|.|.|TRBJ2-7|15
TGTGCCAGCAGCGTAGCCGCTAGCGTGGGGTACGAGCAGTACTTC
CASSVAASVGYEQYF
>TRBV19|medium-sized|.|TRBJ1-1|14
TGTGCCAGTAGTCCCGACGACAGGAGACGCGTGACTTTCTTT
CASSPDDRRRVTFF
>TRBV7-9|once|TRBD1|TRBJ1-3|15
TGTGCCAGCAGCGGGCCAGGGGGCTATGGAAACACCATATATTTT
CASSGPGGYGNTIYF
>TRBV2|once|TRBD1|TRBJ2-4|18
TGTGCCAGCAGCATTTCCGACAGGGGAAAGAGGACCAAAAACATTCAGTACTTC
CASSISDRGKRTKNIQYF
>TRBV10-3|.|.|TRBJ2-7|12
TGTGCCATCAGGGACTCGGACTACGAGCAGTACTTC
CAIRDSDYEQYF
>TRBV7-9|.|TRBD1|TRBJ2-6|19
TGTGCCAGCAGTTATTACCGGGACAGGGTTCGATCTGGGGCCAACGTCCTGACTTTC
CASSYYRDRVRSGANVLTF
>TRBV10-3|.|TRBD1|TRBJ2-7|14
TGTGCCATCAGTAAGGACAGGGGAACCTACGAGCAGTACTTC
CAISKDRGTYEQYF
>TRBV6-6|few|.|TRBJ1-1|15
TGTGCCAGCAGTACCGTTGACACCCAAACTCCCCTTTCTTTCTTT
CASSTVDTQTPLSFF
>TRBV27|.|TRBD2|TRBJ2-5|14
TGTGCCAGCAAACTAGCGGGAGCCCAAGAGACCCAGTACTTC
CASKLAGAQETQYF
>TRBV11-2|.|.|TRBJ1-1|14
TGTGCCAGCAGGACCGACACATCCAACACTGAAGCTTTCTTT
CASRTDTSNTEAFF
>TRBV29-1|.|TRBD2|TRBJ2-1|13
TGCAGCGAAGCGGGAGGGCCCTACAATGAGCAGTTCTTC
CSEAGGPYNEQFF
>TRBV19|once|TRBD1|TRBJ1-5|15
TGTGCCAGTAGTATAGACAGGGGGCTAAGTCAGCCCCAGCATTTT
CASSIDRGLSQPQHF
>TRBV27|.|.|TRBJ1-4|15
TGTGCCAGCAGTTTTCGGGTTCAGGGCCGAGAAAAACTGTTTTTT
CASSFRVQGREKLFF
>TRBV3-1/TRBV3-2|once|TRBD2|TRBJ2-2|15
TGTGCCAGCAACGAGCGGGGGGGCCTCACCGGGGAGCTGTTTTTT
CASNERGGLTGELFF
>TRBV6-5|.|TRBD1|TRBJ2-7|15
TGTGCCAGCAGTTACTCCCGGGACAGGACGCCTGAGCAGTACTTC
CASSYSRDRTPEQYF
>TRBV6-1|.|.|TRBJ1-5|12
TGTGCCAGCAGTGAGGGCGGGCAGCCCCAGCATTTT
CASSEGGQPQHF
>TRBV12-3/TRBV12-4|.|.|TRBJ1-4|11
TGTGCCAGCAGTCAAAATGAAAAACTGTTTTTT
CASSQNEKLFF